The 4 T cell receptor beta chains presented below share a single source sample, sequenced in a study of T-cell reconstitution after alpha-beta-depleted transplantation in children. Construction of the TCRbeta library involved unique molecular identifiers. TCRdb ran MiXCR on the PCR reads and lists one entry per CDR3 protein. This table holds around 490,000 distinct CDR3 sequences, more than 9.5% found once. Sequences were derived from PBMCs, mostly from graft donor cells, sampled 180 days after TCRalphabeta/CD19-depleted stem cell transplant. These receptor sequences come from a female patient between 2 and 10 years old who had a stem cell transplant for aplastic anemia, so the T cells may come from the graft donor.

The rearrangement uses TRBV3-1 and TRBJ2-1; the D is unclear. CDR1 and CDR2 (germline): LGHDT, YNNKEL (reference sequence). Trimming took off 4 bases at V and 1 base at J, with 11 bases between the two ends. The CDR3 spans 15 residues. The CDR3: CASSPPIGSYNEQFF. The CDR3 DNA follows: TGTGCCAGCAGCCCCCCGATAGGGTCCTACAATGAGCAGTTCTTC.

The rearrangement joins TRBV6-2 or TRBV6-3 to TRBJ2-5; 12 nucleotides agree with TRBD2. The CDR3 runs 15 residues. Germline V gives CDR1 MNHEY, CDR2 SVGEGT. J lost 4 bases, V lost 2 bases, and 2 bases had no gene match. For the CDR3, the DNA is TGTGCCAGCAGTTACCTAGCGGGAGGGCCAGAGACCCAGTACTTC. Its protein is CASSYLAGGPETQYF.

This clonotype was counted ten times or more. The chain uses TRBV12-3 or TRBV12-4 and TRBJ2-2; the match to TRBD1 covers 8 bases. V lost 10 bases to trimming and J lost 9 bases; unmatched junction nucleotides: 4. The length of the CDR3 is 11 residues. CDR3 in amino acids: CAIGQGRELFF. Here the CDR3 DNA reads TGTGCCATCGGACAGGGTCGGGAGCTGTTTTTT.

For the CDR3, the DNA is TGTGCCAGCAGCGCTACCGGGACAGGGGCATGGACTGAAGCTTTCTTT. Its translation is CASSATGTGAWTEAFF. The J gene is TRBJ1-1, the V gene TRBV6-2 or TRBV6-3, with 10 nucleotides matching TRBD1. This CDR3 is 16 amino acids long. Germline assignment: CDR1 MNHEY and CDR2 SVGEGT. The J segment lost 5 bases and the V segment lost 6 bases, leaving 12 bases of the junction unmatched.